These 23 T cell receptor beta chains originate from one sample sequenced in a study of blood T cell repertoires in COVID-19. Only in-frame clones appear in the TCRdb table, and some are missing; sequencing was by immunoSEQ multiplex PCR. The sample consists of 220,000 or so clones, about 88% of them appearing once. Sequenced input: peripheral blood. The receptors were sampled from a woman in her forties or fifties with COVID-19, enrolled during active disease.

The CDR3 is CAWSVGGGADTQYF. CDR3 sequence (DNA): TGTGCCTGGAGTGTGGGGGGTGGGGCAGATACGCAGTATTTT. V usage is TRBV30 and J usage is TRBJ2-3, with D possibly being TRBD2 (6 bases). Per germline, CDR1 GTSNPN and CDR2 SVGIG (reference sequence). The CDR3 has 14 residues. V was cut by 0 bases and J by 4 bases, with 11 bases left in between.

The chain recombines TRBV19 with TRBJ1-5; 8 bases are a match to TRBD1. Losses at the gene ends were 8 bases for V and 4 bases for J; bases not matched to a gene: 7. CDR1 is LNHDA and CDR2 is SQIVND in the germline V gene (reference sequence). The CDR3 consists of 14 residues. The CDR3 sequence is CASVDRGSNQPQHF. The CDR3 nucleotides read TGTGCCAGTGTCGACAGGGGAAGTAATCAGCCCCAGCATTTT.

In this sample, this clone turned up a few times. V usage is TRBV7-6 and J usage is TRBJ1-5; D might be TRBD1 (5 bases). Germline CDR1 reads SGHVS; CDR2 reads FNYEAQ. This CDR3 spans 21 amino acids. V lost 7 bases, J lost 0 bases, and 31 bases lay in between. CDR3 sequence reads: CASICLSRDFPKCGSNQPQHF. The CDR3 DNA reads TGTGCCAGCATTTGTTTGTCCAGGGATTTCCCTAAATGCGGTAGCAATCAGCCCCAGCATTTT.

The chain links TRBV4-3 to TRBJ1-2; D not certain. The CDR3 contains 13 residues. V shed 1 base and J shed 3 bases, with 6 bases lying between them. CDR1 and CDR2 (germline): LGHNA, YSLEER. CDR3 loop: CASSQVTDYGYTF. CDR3 DNA: TGCGCCAGCAGCCAAGTAACGGACTATGGCTACACCTTC.

V usage is TRBV7-2 and J usage is TRBJ1-4, with 9 bases fitting TRBD1. CDR3 length equals 15 residues. Germline CDR1 is SGHTA and CDR2 is FQGNSA. The J segment lost 7 bases and the V segment lost 5 bases, leaving 8 bases of the junction unmatched. The CDR3 nucleotides are TGTGCCAGCAGCCCATCGACAGGGGGGGCTGAAAAACTGTTTTTT. This codes for CASSPSTGGAEKLFF.

This chain connects TRBV13 to TRBJ2-1; 8 nucleotides match TRBD2. The V segment lost 0 bases and the J segment 5 bases; nucleotides outside the gene matches: 3. The germline CDR1 and CDR2 sequences are PRHDT and FYEKMQ (reference sequence). This CDR3 region has 15 residues. Here the CDR3 reads CASSLGGTRDNEQFF. CDR3 in DNA: TGTGCCAGCAGCTTAGGGGGGACTAGGGACAATGAGCAGTTCTTC.

The V gene is TRBV7-2, the J gene TRBJ1-1; TRBD1 matches at 7 bases. CDR1 and CDR2 (germline): SGHTA, FQGNSA. The CDR3 is 13 amino acids. V was pared by 3 bases and J by 4 bases, with 2 bases of the junction left unmatched. The CDR3 region has the DNA TGTGCCAGCAGCTTTACAGGGGCCACTGAAGCTTTCTTT. Residues: CASSFTGATEAFF.

V usage is TRBV19 and J usage is TRBJ2-1; TRBD2 is a possible D gene (5 bases). V shed 3 bases and J shed 0 bases, with 6 bases lying between them. The germline CDR1 and CDR2 sequences are LNHDA and SQIVND (reference sequence). This CDR3 region has 14 residues. CDR3: CASSMGSSYNEQFF. The CDR3 DNA reads TGTGCCAGTAGTATGGGGAGCTCCTACAATGAGCAGTTCTTC. Supplemented by reference TRBV19 and TRBJ2-1, the full variable domain reads DGGITQSPKYLFRKEGQNVTLSCEQNLNHDAMYWYRQDPGQGLRLIYYSQIVNDFQKGDIAEGYSVSREKKESFPLTVTSAQKNPTAFYLCASSMGSSYNEQFFGPGTRLTVL.

This clone was seen a single time. The chain links TRBV2 to TRBJ1-4; D not resolved. V shed 5 bases and J shed 0 bases, with 10 bases lying between them. Germline values: CDR1 SNHLY, CDR2 FYNNEI. The length of the CDR3 is 15 residues. CDR3 protein: CASSPLPATNEKLFF. The CDR3 bases are TGTGCCAGCAGTCCCCTCCCGGCAACTAATGAAAAACTGTTTTTT. The full variable domain, completed using reference TRBV2 and TRBJ1-4, is EPEVTQTPSHQVTQMGQEVILRCVPISNHLYFYWYRQILGQKVEFLVSFYNNEISEKSEIFDDQFSVERPDGSNFTLKIRSTKLEDSAMYFCASSPLPATNEKLFFGSGTQLSVL.

The J gene is TRBJ1-2, the V gene TRBV4-1, with TRBD1 matching 7 bases. V lost 1 base, J lost 3 bases, and 2 bases stayed unmatched. The CDR3 spans 14 residues. Germline V lookup: CDR1 MGHRA, CDR2 YSYEKL. CDR3 bases: TGCGCCAGCAGCCAAGCCAGGGGGGACTATGGCTACACCTTC. It is translated as CASSQARGDYGYTF.

This clone was recorded once. In the same sample, other DNA sequences code for this CDR3. This chain uses TRBV6-2 or TRBV6-3 with TRBJ1-5; 7 bases are shared with TRBD1. Germline trimming cut 0 bases from V and 7 bases from J; bases unmatched to any gene: 3. Germline assignment: CDR1 MNHEY and CDR2 SVGEGT. CDR3 size: 14 residues. CDR3 coding DNA: TGTGCCAGCAGTTACTCAGGGGGCGGGCAGCCCCAGCATTTT. This encodes CASSYSGGGQPQHF.

The V call is TRBV5-1, the J call TRBJ2-3; TRBD2 aligns across 10 bases. The germline V gene encodes CDR1 SGHRS and CDR2 YFSETQ. The CDR3 contains 15 residues. The J segment lost 4 bases and the V segment lost 4 bases, leaving 6 bases of the junction unmatched. The CDR3 protein is CASSKVLAGADTQYF. For the CDR3, the DNA is TGCGCCAGCAGCAAGGTTCTAGCGGGGGCAGATACGCAGTATTTT.

CDR3 sequence reads: CASSINTRSTDTQYF. CDR3 nucleotides: TGTGCCAGTAGTATAAACACCCGAAGCACAGATACGCAGTATTTT. J is TRBJ2-3 and V is TRBV19; no definite D call. Germline V gene sequence: CDR1 LNHDA, CDR2 SQIVND (reference sequence). Between the trimmed V and J ends, which lost 2 bases and 0 bases, there was a span of 9 bases. This CDR3 region has 15 residues.

The rearrangement uses TRBV5-6 and TRBJ2-3; 8 nucleotides line up with TRBD1. Germline V CDR1 and CDR2: SGHDT, YYEEEE. The CDR3 has 15 amino acids. V dropped 3 bases and J dropped 1; count of bases not matched to a gene: 4. The CDR3 spells CASSSGRGRTDTQYF. CDR3 bases: TGTGCCAGCAGCTCGGGCAGGGGGCGCACAGATACGCAGTATTTT.

J is TRBJ1-1 and V is TRBV13, with TRBD1 as a possible D gene (5 bases). Trimming took off 6 bases at V and 5 bases at J, with 22 bases between the two ends. The CDR3 has 16 amino acids. CDR1 is PRHDT and CDR2 is FYEKMQ in the germline V gene (reference sequence). This CDR3 reads CASSPAIDSPETEAFF. The CDR3 DNA follows: TGTGCCAGCAGTCCCGCTATCGACAGTCCTGAGACTGAAGCTTTCTTT.

The chain uses TRBV4-1 and TRBJ2-6; D gene ambiguous. With 0 bases removed from V and 0 bases from J, the gap between germline ends came to 9 bases. Germline loops: CDR1 MGHRA, CDR2 YSYEKL. The CDR3 loop spans 17 amino acids. CDR3 in amino acids: CASSQDLSISGANVLTF. In nucleotides, the CDR3 is TGCGCCAGCAGCCAAGATCTATCCATCTCTGGGGCCAACGTCCTGACTTTC.

The chain combines TRBV10-3 with TRBJ1-1; no definite D call. Germline V gene sequence: CDR1 ENHRY, CDR2 SYGVKD. The V end lost 5 bases, the J end lost 5 bases, and 9 bases lay between the germline ends. The CDR3 covers 12 residues. Here the CDR3 reads CAISPTRTEAFF. As DNA, the CDR3 is TGTGCCATCAGTCCGACGAGGACTGAAGCTTTCTTT.

The chain recombines TRBV2 with TRBJ1-5, with D uncertain. The CDR3 length is 14 residues. Germline V lookup: CDR1 SNHLY, CDR2 FYNNEI. V gave up 4 bases and J gave up 2 bases, with 9 bases separating them. The CDR3 DNA is TGTGCCAGCAGTGGGGAGGGAGGCAATCAGCCCCAGCATTTT. Translation: CASSGEGGNQPQHF. The full variable domain, with the rest looked up from reference TRBV2 and TRBJ1-5, is EPEVTQTPSHQVTQMGQEVILRCVPISNHLYFYWYRQILGQKVEFLVSFYNNEISEKSEIFDDQFSVERPDGSNFTLKIRSTKLEDSAMYFCASSGEGGNQPQHFGDGTRLSIL.

V usage is TRBV30 and J usage is TRBJ2-5, with a possible D match to TRBD2 (5 bases). Germline values: CDR1 GTSNPN, CDR2 SVGIG (reference sequence). V was cut by 1 base and J by 1 base, with 13 bases left in between. The CDR3 spans 15 residues. CDR3 region: CAWSGQVGIQETQYF. As DNA, the CDR3 is TGTGCCTGGAGTGGTCAAGTCGGGATCCAAGAGACCCAGTACTTC.

The CDR3 sequence: CASSQGQQETQYF. In nucleotides, the CDR3 is TGTGCCAGCAGCCAAGGACAGCAAGAGACCCAGTACTTC. The gene calls are TRBV5-4 and TRBJ2-5, with TRBD1 as a possible D gene (6 bases). The CDR3 runs to 13 residues. CDR1 is SGHNT, CDR2 YYREEE, per germline (reference sequence). V was pared by 4 bases and J by 2 bases, with 9 bases between.

The V and J genes are TRBV5-1 and TRBJ2-2, with 7 bases identical to TRBD1. The germline V gene has CDR1 SGHRS and CDR2 YFSETQ. The ends lost 0 bases at V and 5 bases at J; junction bases unmatched: 4. The CDR3 runs 15 residues. The CDR3 spells CASSLGDRVTGELFF. For the CDR3, the DNA is TGCGCCAGCAGCTTGGGTGACAGGGTTACCGGGGAGCTGTTTTTT.

V usage is TRBV12-3 or TRBV12-4 and J usage is TRBJ1-6; no firm D call. Trimming stripped 7 bases from V and 11 bases from J, with 15 bases between. There are 13 residues in the CDR3. In DNA, the CDR3 is TGTGCCAGCACCCTAGACCTGGCGGCACCCCTCCACTTT. Its translation is CASTLDLAAPLHF.

This clone was detected only a few times. This sequence joins TRBV5-6 and TRBJ1-6; 8 nucleotides match TRBD1. V trimming: 2 bases; J trimming: 10 bases; junction bases outside the gene matches: 5. The CDR3 loop spans 14 amino acids. Germline V gene sequence: CDR1 SGHDT, CDR2 YYEEEE. The CDR3 sequence is CASSLRTGGSPLHF. CDR3 sequence (DNA): TGTGCCAGCAGCTTACGAACAGGGGGGTCACCCCTCCACTTT.